Presented here are 9 T cell receptor beta chains from one specimen sequenced in a study of T cells after yellow fever vaccination. TCRdb re-derived calls from the 5' RACE reads in MiXCR, one entry per CDR3 protein. The table includes some 390,000 distinct CDR3 sequences, 15% to 20% detected once. The sequenced sample was PBMCs, obtained before the yellow fever booster vaccination. The source of these receptors is a man aged 18 to 30 who received the YFV17D yellow fever vaccine.

This clonotype has just a few counts. CDR3 DNA: TGCGCCAGCAGCCAACTTCTACAGGGTACGAACACTGAAGCTTTCTTT. Protein product: CASSQLLQGTNTEAFF. The chain joins TRBV4-3 to TRBJ1-1, with a weak D call TRBD1 (6 bases). In germline, CDR1 is LGHNA, CDR2 YSLEER. V lost 2 bases to trimming and J lost 1 base, with 14 bases between them. There are 16 residues in the CDR3.

This clonotype has only a few counts. This rearrangement joins TRBV5-1 to TRBJ2-3; no definite D call. Trimming left V 0 bases short and J 2 bases short, with 10 bases between. Germline values: CDR1 SGHRS, CDR2 YFSETQ. CDR3 length equals 15 residues. Here the CDR3 reads CASSLAPASTDTQYF. CDR3 DNA sequence: TGCGCCAGCAGCTTGGCTCCAGCCTCCACAGATACGCAGTATTTT.

This chain uses TRBV28 with TRBJ2-5; perhaps TRBD1 as D (5 bases). CDR3 length: 13 amino acids. Germline loops: CDR1 MDHEN, CDR2 SYDVKM. Trimming left V 1 base short and J 7 bases short, with 10 bases between. CDR3 DNA sequence: TGTGCCAGCAGTTTATCAGGGTCTTGGACCCAGTACTTC. It specifies CASSLSGSWTQYF.

V and J are TRBV7-3 and TRBJ1-6, with a tentative D call TRBD1 (5 bases). Germline-derived CDR1 and CDR2 are SGHTA and FQGTGA. CDR3 length: 13 amino acids. The ends were cut back, 2 bases at V and 12 bases at J, with 11 bases in the middle. The CDR3 region has the DNA TGTGCCAGCAGCTTAGATCCAGGGAGACCCCTCCACTTT. Translating gives CASSLDPGRPLHF.

This clonotype was picked up a small number of times. The chain joins TRBV24-1 to TRBJ2-5; D is undetermined. CDR1 and CDR2 from the germline V gene are KGHDR and SFDVKD. The V end lost 3 bases, the J end lost 8 bases, and 12 bases lay between the germline ends. The CDR3 spans 13 residues. The CDR3 is CATSDAGHETQYF. The CDR3 DNA reads as TGTGCCACCAGTGATGCCGGCCACGAAACCCAGTACTTC.

This clonotype was seen more than once but under ten times. V gene TRBV6-6 combines with J gene TRBJ1-4; tentative D call: TRBD1 (5 bases). Germline V gene data show CDR1 as MNHNY and CDR2 as SVGAGI (reference sequence). CDR3 length: 18 amino acids. The ends were cut back, 5 bases at V and 3 bases at J, with 22 bases in the middle. In DNA, the CDR3 is TGTGCCAGCAGTGCGAAGGGGCTCTTGCTTGGGGCTAATGAAAAACTGTTTTTT. Protein sequence: CASSAKGLLLGANEKLFF.

The CDR3 region has the DNA TGTGCCAGTCATACCGAGGCAGGGGTAACCTACGAGCAGTACTTC. This sequence encodes CASHTEAGVTYEQYF. The rearrangement uses TRBV6-6 and TRBJ2-7; perhaps TRBD1 as D (6 bases). The CDR3 length is 15 residues. V lost 9 bases and J 2 bases, leaving 20 bases between the germline ends. The germline V gene encodes CDR1 MNHNY and CDR2 SVGAGI (reference sequence).

There are a few counts of this clonotype. This chain connects TRBV12-3 or TRBV12-4 to TRBJ2-1, with 7 bases identical to TRBD2. The CDR3 contains 15 residues. Trimming took 6 bases from V and 6 from J; bases not matched to a gene: 11. The CDR3 sequence: CASSHLGGGLNEQFF. CDR3 bases: TGTGCCAGCAGCCACCTGGGCGGGGGACTCAATGAGCAGTTCTTC.

This clonotype was seen a few times. This chain links TRBV7-2 with TRBJ2-7; perhaps TRBD2 as D (6 bases). Trimming cost V 4 bases and J 7 bases, with 17 bases left between them. CDR1 and CDR2 from the germline V gene are SGHTA and FQGNSA. The CDR3 contains 14 residues. The DNA of the CDR3 is TGTGCCAGCAGCTCGGGACTGGTAGGCGGAGAGCAGTACTTC. Residues: CASSSGLVGGEQYF.